The 21 T cell receptor beta chains below all came from one sample that was sequenced in a study of CD8 T cells in Susac syndrome. Random-hexamer reverse transcription was applied to about 0.5 to 1 ug RNA. TCRdb processed the immunoSEQ multiplex PCR reads anew with MiXCR; each CDR3 protein has one entry. The sample carries around 140,000 distinct CDR3 sequences, roughly 80% recorded once. What was sequenced was CD8+ T cells from PBMCs. The origin of the receptors is a human donor with multiple sclerosis.

The chain combines TRBV2 with TRBJ1-5; D is uncertain. Germline-derived CDR1 and CDR2 are SNHLY and FYNNEI. Deletions cut 10 bases from V and 4 bases from J, with 14 bases between. The CDR3 has 13 residues. The DNA for the CDR3 is TGTGCCACCTCGTTAGGAGCGAATCAGCCCCAGCATTTT. Encoded protein: CATSLGANQPQHF. The full variable domain, its missing parts supplied by reference TRBV2 and TRBJ1-5, is EPEVTQTPSHQVTQMGQEVILRCVPISNHLYFYWYRQILGQKVEFLVSFYNNEISEKSEIFDDQFSVERPDGSNFTLKIRSTKLEDSAMYFCATSLGANQPQHFGDGTRLSIL.

The CDR3 spells CASSQVMGQAGNTIYF. Here the CDR3 DNA reads TGCGCCAGCAGCCAAGTAATGGGACAGGCTGGAAACACCATATATTTT. The chain couples TRBV4-1 to TRBJ1-3; 8 nucleotides line up with TRBD1. CDR1 MGHRA and CDR2 YSYEKL come from the germline V gene. Trimming took 1 base from V and 2 from J; bases not matched to a gene: 4. CDR3 length equals 16 residues.

The chain employs TRBV20-1 and TRBJ1-5; 8 bases line up with TRBD1. This CDR3 spans 14 amino acids. Trimming cost V 5 bases and J 5 bases; bases outside gene matches: 8. CDR1 and CDR2 (germline): DFQATT, SNEGSKA (reference sequence). The CDR3 DNA follows: TGCAGTGCTCCTCAAGAGACAGGGGATCAGCCCCAGCATTTT. Its protein is CSAPQETGDQPQHF.

V usage is TRBV27 and J usage is TRBJ2-7; the D gene is possibly TRBD1 (6 bases). The CDR3 length is 17 residues. The V gene lost 4 bases and the J gene lost 2 bases, with 21 bases spanning the gap. Germline lookup yields CDR1 MNHEY and CDR2 SMNVEV (reference sequence). CDR3 in amino acids: CASSYRTAAGATYEQYV. As DNA, the CDR3 is TGTGCCAGCAGTTATCGGACAGCGGCGGGCGCAACCTACGAGCAGTACGTC.

The V and J genes are TRBV29-1 and TRBJ2-1, with 10 nucleotides matching TRBD2. The CDR3 has 15 residues. CDR1 SQVTM and CDR2 ANQGSEA come from the germline V gene. The junction had 6 bases not matched to a gene; V was cut back by 0 bases and J by 7 bases. The CDR3 region has the DNA TGCAGCGTTGAAGAGGGACTAGCGCAAATTAATGAGCAGTTCTTC. It encodes CSVEEGLAQINEQFF.

This clonotype was picked up a small number of times. The rearrangement uses TRBV27 and TRBJ2-5; unclear D gene. Trimming left V 3 bases short and J 4 bases short, with 6 bases between. CDR1 is MNHEY and CDR2 is SMNVEV in the germline V gene (reference sequence). CDR3 size: 12 residues. CDR3 region: CASSFGGETQYF. DNA of the CDR3: TGTGCCAGCAGTTTTGGCGGAGAGACCCAGTACTTC.

The V call is TRBV5-4, the J call TRBJ2-2, with unresolved D. The ends were cut back, 2 bases at V and 5 bases at J, with 10 bases in the middle. CDR1 is SGHNT and CDR2 is YYREEE in the germline V gene (reference sequence). The CDR3 extends over 14 amino acids. This CDR3 reads CASSLGWDTGELFF. The CDR3 DNA sequence: TGTGCCAGCAGCTTAGGGTGGGATACCGGGGAGCTGTTTTTT.

The chain employs TRBV27 and TRBJ1-5; 12 nucleotides agree with TRBD1. The germline CDR1 and CDR2 sequences are MNHEY and SMNVEV (reference sequence). The J segment lost 0 bases and the V segment lost 6 bases, leaving 9 bases of the junction unmatched. The CDR3 runs 18 residues. CDR3 bases: TGTGCCAGCAGAGCCGGGACAGGGGGCCACCATAGCAATCAGCCCCAGCATTTT. It codes for CASRAGTGGHHSNQPQHF.

CDR3 in DNA: TGCAGCGTTCGGTCTGGTTTGGATACGCAGTATTTT. Amino acid sequence: CSVRSGLDTQYF. This chain uses TRBV29-1 with TRBJ2-3, with unresolved D. This CDR3 comprises 12 residues. Trimming removed 5 bases from V and 6 bases from J, with 12 bases in between. Germline V gene sequence: CDR1 SQVTM, CDR2 ANQGSEA.

This clonotype was detected once. The genes are TRBV4-1 and TRBJ2-3; D not resolved. Trimming cost V 4 bases and J 7 bases, with 12 bases left between them. The V gene's germline CDR1 is MGHRA and CDR2 YSYEKL. The CDR3 spans 13 residues. The CDR3 DNA is TGCGCCAGCAGCCCGTCGTTCGGTAATACGCAGTATTTT. Encoded protein: CASSPSFGNTQYF.

This clonotype was detected a few times. The rearrangement joins TRBV7-9 to TRBJ1-1, with 7 bases fitting TRBD1. Per germline, CDR1 SEHNR and CDR2 FQNEAQ (reference sequence). The CDR3 has 14 residues. J gave up 1 base and V 3 bases, and 2 bases lay outside the gene matches. DNA for the CDR3: TGTGCCAGCAGCTTTAGACAGGGGAACACTGAAGCTTTCTTT. Translating it yields CASSFRQGNTEAFF.

The chain has TRBV3-1 and TRBJ2-4; the D is unclear. Germline values: CDR1 LGHDT, CDR2 YNNKEL (reference sequence). The CDR3 loop spans 16 amino acids. Deletions cut 0 bases from V and 2 bases from J, with 11 bases between. This CDR3 is CASSQEVGSPKNIQYF. In nucleotides, the CDR3 is TGTGCCAGCAGCCAAGAAGTCGGGTCCCCCAAAAACATTCAGTACTTC.

The gene calls are TRBV5-6 and TRBJ1-5, with D tentatively TRBD1 (6 bases). The ends were cut back, 0 bases at V and 4 bases at J, with 11 bases in the middle. CDR3 length: 15 amino acids. CDR1 SGHDT and CDR2 YYEEEE come from the germline V gene. In nucleotides, the CDR3 is TGTGCCAGCAGCTTGGGGACAGCAGTAAATCAGCCCCAGCATTTT. Its translation: CASSLGTAVNQPQHF.

This clonotype was seen once. V gene TRBV27 combines with J gene TRBJ2-7, with 9 nucleotides matching TRBD1. The CDR3 loop spans 15 amino acids. Looked up from germline, CDR1 is MNHEY and CDR2 is SMNVEV (reference sequence). The junction had 9 bases not matched to a gene; V was cut back by 5 bases and J by 4 bases. The CDR3 coding sequence is TGTGCCAGCAGTGTCCGGGACAGGGCCGAGTACGAGCAGTACTTC. This translates into CASSVRDRAEYEQYF.

In nucleotides, the CDR3 is TGTGCCAGCAGCTTACTAGCGGGAGCTATCCACAATGAGCAGTTCTTC. This codes for CASSLLAGAIHNEQFF. The chain links TRBV7-3 to TRBJ2-1; 10 bases match TRBD2. CDR3 length: 16 residues. Germline V gene sequence: CDR1 SGHTA, CDR2 FQGTGA. V was clipped by 2 bases and J by 5 bases; unmatched bases: 6.

The CDR3 is CASSLLGGSSYEQYF. CDR3 nucleotide sequence: TGTGCCAGCAGCTTGCTCGGAGGGTCGTCCTACGAGCAGTACTTC. The V gene is TRBV5-5, the J gene TRBJ2-7; a weak D match, TRBD2 (6 bases). V lost 1 base and J lost 1, with 12 bases in between. Looked up from germline, CDR1 is SGHKS and CDR2 is YYEKEE (reference sequence). This CDR3 has 15 amino acids.

The CDR3 is CASSVEDGDRGPPADTQYF. As DNA, the CDR3 is TGTGCCAGCAGCGTAGAAGACGGTGACAGGGGACCTCCAGCAGATACGCAGTATTTT. V is TRBV9 and J is TRBJ2-3; 8 positions agree with TRBD1. The V gene end was trimmed by 0 bases and the J gene end by 4 bases; junction bases not matched to a gene: 16. CDR3 length: 19 amino acids. CDR1 is SGDLS and CDR2 is YYNGEE in the germline V gene.

The sample holds a few counts of this clonotype. The rearrangement joins TRBV7-3 to TRBJ2-1; TRBD2 agrees at 10 bases. The junction had 4 bases not matched to a gene; V was cut back by 1 base and J by 7 bases. The germline V gene has CDR1 SGHTA and CDR2 FQGTGA. This CDR3 spans 15 amino acids. CDR3: CASSLITSGINEQFF. DNA of the CDR3: TGTGCCAGCAGCTTAATAACTAGCGGGATTAATGAGCAGTTCTTC.

In its sample, this clonotype was seen once. This chain uses TRBV19 with TRBJ1-2; D gene uncertain. V dropped 7 bases and J dropped 2 bases, with 17 bases sitting between them. The germline V gene has CDR1 LNHDA and CDR2 SQIVND (reference sequence). CDR3 length: 15 amino acids. This CDR3 reads CASTPASGSNYGYTF. As DNA, the CDR3 is TGTGCCAGTACCCCTGCCTCGGGCAGCAACTATGGCTACACCTTC.

The chain recombines TRBV27 with TRBJ2-7, with D possibly matching TRBD2 (6 bases). Germline V CDR1 and CDR2: MNHEY, SMNVEV (reference sequence). Trimming removed 11 bases at V and 0 bases at J, with 14 bases between. This CDR3 comprises 13 residues. The CDR3 reads CALNQDYSYEQYF. The CDR3 DNA sequence: TGTGCCCTCAACCAGGACTACTCCTACGAGCAGTACTTC.

The chain uses TRBV5-6 and TRBJ2-1, with 7 bases fitting TRBD2. Trimming at V came to 0 bases and at J to 4 bases, leaving 4 bases not matched to a gene. Germline-derived CDR1 and CDR2 are SGHDT and YYEEEE. This CDR3 contains 15 residues. CDR3 in amino acids: CASSLGGTTYNEQFF. The CDR3 region has the DNA TGTGCCAGCAGCTTGGGGGGGACTACGTACAATGAGCAGTTCTTC. Complete variable domain (other parts from reference TRBV5-6 and TRBJ2-1): DAGVTQSPTHLIKTRGQQVTLRCSPKSGHDTVSWYQQALGQGPQFIFQYYEEEERQRGNFPDRFSGHQFPNYSSELNVNALLLGDSALYLCASSLGGTTYNEQFFGPGTRLTVL.